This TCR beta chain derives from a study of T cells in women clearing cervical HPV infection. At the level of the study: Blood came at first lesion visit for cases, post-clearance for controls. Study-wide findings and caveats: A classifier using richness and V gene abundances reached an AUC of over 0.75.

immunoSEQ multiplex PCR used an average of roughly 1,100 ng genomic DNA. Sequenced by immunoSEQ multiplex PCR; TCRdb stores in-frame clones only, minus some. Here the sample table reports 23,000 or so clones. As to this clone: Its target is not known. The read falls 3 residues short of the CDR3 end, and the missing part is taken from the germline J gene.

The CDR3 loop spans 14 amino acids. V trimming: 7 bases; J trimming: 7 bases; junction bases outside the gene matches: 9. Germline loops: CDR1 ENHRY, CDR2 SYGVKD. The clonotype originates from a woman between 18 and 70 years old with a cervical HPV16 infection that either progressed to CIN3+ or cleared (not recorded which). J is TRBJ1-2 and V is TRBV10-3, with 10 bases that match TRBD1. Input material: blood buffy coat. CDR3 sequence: CAITGRQGAGGYTF. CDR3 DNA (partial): TGTGCCATCACAGGTAGACAGGGGGCCGGTGGC.